This T cell receptor (beta chain) was captured in a study of blood T cell repertoires in COVID-19. Study overall: The analysed material was cDNA or gDNA that came from T cells, B-cell-depleted T cells, or PBMCs.

In the study's own analysis: For nucleated cells, counts were estimated from reference gene primer amplification. Only in-frame clones appear in the TCRdb table, and some are missing; sequencing was by immunoSEQ multiplex PCR. The DNA was the basis for D and trimming; V, J and clone size are from that table. The table includes about 55,000 clones, about nine tenths detected once. The V and J ends lost 5 bases and 4 bases, in that order; junction bases with no gene match: 9. The length of the CDR3 is 15 residues. Germline CDR1 is SGHAT and CDR2 is FQNNGV. V gene TRBV11-2 combines with J gene TRBJ2-7, with TRBD2 matching 9 bases. The sample was peripheral blood. The receptor was isolated from a human donor with active COVID-19. The donor label of this sample is uncertain. CDR3 region: CASSPRGSGSYEQYF. CDR3 nucleotide sequence: TGTGCCAGCAGCCCGCGGGGTAGCGGGAGTTACGAGCAGTACTTC. Filled out from reference TRBV11-2 and TRBJ2-7, the complete variable domain reads EAGVAQSPRYKIIEKRQSVAFWCNPISGHATLYWYQQILGQGPKLLIQFQNNGVVDDSQLPKDRFSAERLKGVDSTLKIQPAKLEDSAVYLCASSPRGSGSYEQYFGPGTRLTVT.